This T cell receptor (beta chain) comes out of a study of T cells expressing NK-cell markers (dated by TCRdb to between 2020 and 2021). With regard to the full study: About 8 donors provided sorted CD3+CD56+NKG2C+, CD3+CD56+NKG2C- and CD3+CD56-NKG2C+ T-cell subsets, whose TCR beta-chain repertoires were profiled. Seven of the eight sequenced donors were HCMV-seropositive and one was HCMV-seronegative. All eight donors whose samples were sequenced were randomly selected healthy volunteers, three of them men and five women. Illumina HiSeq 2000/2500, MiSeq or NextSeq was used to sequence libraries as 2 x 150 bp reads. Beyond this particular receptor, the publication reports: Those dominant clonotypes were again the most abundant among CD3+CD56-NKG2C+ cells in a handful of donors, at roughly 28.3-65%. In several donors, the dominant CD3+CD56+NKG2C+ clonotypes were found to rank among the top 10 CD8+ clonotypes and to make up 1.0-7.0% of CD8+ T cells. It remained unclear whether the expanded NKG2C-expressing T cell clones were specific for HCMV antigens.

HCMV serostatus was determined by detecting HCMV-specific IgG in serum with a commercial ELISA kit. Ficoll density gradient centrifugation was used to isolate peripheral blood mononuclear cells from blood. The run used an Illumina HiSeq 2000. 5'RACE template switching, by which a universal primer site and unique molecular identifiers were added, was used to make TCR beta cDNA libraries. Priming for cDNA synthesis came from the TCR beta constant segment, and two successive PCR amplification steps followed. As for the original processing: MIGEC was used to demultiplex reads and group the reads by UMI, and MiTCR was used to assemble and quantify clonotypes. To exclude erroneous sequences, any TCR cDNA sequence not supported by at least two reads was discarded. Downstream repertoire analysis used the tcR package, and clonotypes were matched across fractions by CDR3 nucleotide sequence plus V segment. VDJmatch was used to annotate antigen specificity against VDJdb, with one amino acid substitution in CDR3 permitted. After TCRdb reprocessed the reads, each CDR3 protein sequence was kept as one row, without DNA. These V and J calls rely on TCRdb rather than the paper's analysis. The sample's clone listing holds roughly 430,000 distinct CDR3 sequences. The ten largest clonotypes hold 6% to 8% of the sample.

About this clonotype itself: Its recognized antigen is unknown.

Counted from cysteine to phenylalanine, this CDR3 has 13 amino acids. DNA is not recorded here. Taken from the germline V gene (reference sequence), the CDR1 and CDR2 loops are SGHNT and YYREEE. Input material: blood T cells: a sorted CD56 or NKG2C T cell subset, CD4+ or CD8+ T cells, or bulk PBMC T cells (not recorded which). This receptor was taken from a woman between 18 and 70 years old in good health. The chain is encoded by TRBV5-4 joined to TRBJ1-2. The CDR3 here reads CASTRSDNYGYTF. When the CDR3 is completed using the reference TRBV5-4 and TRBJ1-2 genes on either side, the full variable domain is ETGVTQSPTHLIKTRGQQVTLRCSSQSGHNTVSWYQQALGQGPQFIFQYYREEENGRGNFPPRFSGLQFPNYSSELNVNALELDDSALYLCASTRSDNYGYTFGSGTRLTVV.